Shown below are 30 T cell receptor beta chains from a single sample sequenced in a study of shared clonotypes between healthy human individuals. Sequenced by immunoSEQ multiplex PCR; TCRdb stores in-frame clones only, minus some. The table lists 2.5 million or so clones, more than 80% of them singletons, with around 0.15% in the top ten. Sequencing was done on a sample of naive CD4+ T cells sorted from blood. Specified subset: CD45RA+ positively selected. These receptors all stem from a young man in good health.

The chain recombines TRBV9 with TRBJ2-3, with D unresolved. Trimming left V 0 bases short and J 2 bases short, with 10 bases between. This CDR3 is built from 15 residues. Per germline, CDR1 SGDLS and CDR2 YYNGEE. The CDR3 DNA is TGTGCCAGCAGCGTAGACTTGGCGATCACAGATACGCAGTATTTT. It is translated as CASSVDLAITDTQYF.

The J gene is TRBJ1-1, the V gene TRBV7-9, with no clear D. Germline V CDR1 and CDR2: SEHNR, FQNEAQ (reference sequence). V lost 1 base, J lost 1 base, and 7 bases lay in between. There are 14 residues in the CDR3. The CDR3 bases are TGTGCCAGCAGCTTAGGCAGACCGAACACTGAAGCTTTCTTT. It specifies CASSLGRPNTEAFF.

V and J are TRBV9 and TRBJ2-3; 7 positions match TRBD2. The CDR3 has 15 amino acids. V was pared by 2 bases and J by 5 bases, with 8 bases of the junction left unmatched. CDR1 and CDR2 from the germline V gene are SGDLS and YYNGEE. The CDR3 is CASSVRTSSVDTQYF. CDR3 in DNA: TGTGCCAGCAGCGTGAGGACTAGTTCCGTAGATACGCAGTATTTT.

This sequence joins TRBV6-5 and TRBJ1-1, with a tentative D call TRBD1 (6 bases). The CDR3 consists of 15 residues. Deletions cut 7 bases from V and 1 base from J, with 16 bases between. Germline lookup yields CDR1 MNHEY and CDR2 SVGAGI. The CDR3 DNA follows: TGTGCCAGCACCCGGGGGGGGGCGGGGAACACTGAAGCTTTCTTT. Its protein product is CASTRGGAGNTEAFF.

DNA for the CDR3: TGTGCCAGCAGCCCCCTGGGGATTGCGGGCACTGAAGCTTTCTTT. Translating it yields CASSPLGIAGTEAFF. The chain has TRBV6-6 and TRBJ1-1; D gene uncertain. Germline CDR1 reads MNHNY; CDR2 reads SVGAGI (reference sequence). Deletions cut 6 bases from V and 4 bases from J, with 18 bases between. The CDR3 has 15 amino acids.

The chain has TRBV9 and TRBJ2-7, with 10 positions matching TRBD2. Germline V gene lookup returns CDR1 SGDLS and CDR2 YYNGEE. The CDR3 covers 18 residues. The V and J ends lost 0 bases and 1 base, in that order; junction bases with no gene match: 10. CDR3 residues: CASSVATGASGGSYEQYF. For the CDR3, the DNA is TGTGCCAGCAGCGTAGCTACCGGGGCTAGCGGGGGTTCCTACGAGCAGTACTTC.

The genes are TRBV9 and TRBJ1-1; no clear D gene. Trimming left V 0 bases short and J 0 bases short, with 12 bases between. Germline values: CDR1 SGDLS, CDR2 YYNGEE. The CDR3 totals 16 residues. CDR3 protein: CASSVGGSAVNTEAFF. The DNA of the CDR3 is TGTGCCAGCAGCGTAGGCGGGTCAGCGGTGAACACTGAAGCTTTCTTT. Filled out from reference TRBV9 and TRBJ1-1, the complete variable domain reads DSGVTQTPKHLITATGQRVTLRCSPRSGDLSVYWYQQSLDQGLQFLIQYYNGEERAKGNILERFSAQQFPDLHSELNLSSLELGDSALYFCASSVGGSAVNTEAFFGQGTRLTVV.

The chain links TRBV28 to TRBJ2-2; D possibly matches TRBD1 or TRBD2 (6 bases each). The germline gives CDR1 MDHEN, CDR2 SYDVKM. Trimming removed 5 bases from V and 3 bases from J, with 13 bases in between. This CDR3 is built from 15 residues. CDR3 sequence: CASSVGGVDTGELFF. CDR3 coding DNA: TGTGCCAGCAGTGTGGGGGGCGTCGACACCGGGGAGCTGTTTTTT.

This rearrangement joins TRBV4-3 to TRBJ2-3; D possibly corresponds to TRBD1 (6 bases). The CDR3 is 16 residues long. Trimming took off 0 bases at V and 2 bases at J, with 12 bases between the two ends. CDR1 is LGHNA and CDR2 is YSLEER in the germline V gene. CDR3 loop: CASSQDWQGNTDTQYF. In DNA, the CDR3 is TGCGCCAGCAGCCAAGATTGGCAGGGGAACACAGATACGCAGTATTTT.

This clone was recorded once. At the DNA level, this CDR3 is encoded by other sequences in the same sample as well. The chain recombines TRBV11-3 with TRBJ2-3; the D gene could be TRBD1 or TRBD2 (6 bases each). In germline, CDR1 is SGHNT, CDR2 YENEEA. Trimming removed 0 bases at V and 1 base at J, with 8 bases between. The CDR3 runs to 15 residues. DNA for the CDR3: TGTGCCAGCAGCTTAGATGGGGGGCGCACAGATACGCAGTATTTT. As protein: CASSLDGGRTDTQYF.

The rearrangement uses TRBV5-1 and TRBJ2-4, with D perhaps TRBD2 (7 bases). Germline V CDR1 and CDR2: SGHRS, YFSETQ. The V end was cut by 0 bases, the J end by 5 bases, with 12 bases between. The CDR3 contains 15 residues. The chain's CDR3 is CASSLEGGPQNIQYF. CDR3 nucleotide sequence: TGCGCCAGCAGCTTGGAGGGGGGGCCCCAAAACATTCAGTACTTC.

This clone is a singleton in its sample. This rearrangement joins TRBV11-2 to TRBJ2-1, with TRBD1 identical over 10 bases. The CDR3 contains 16 residues. V lost 5 bases and J lost 2; bases outside the gene matches: 6. Germline CDR1 SGHAT, CDR2 FQNNGV. Written as DNA, the CDR3 is TGTGCCAGCAGCATCCTGGGGACAGGGGCCTACAATGAGCAGTTCTTC. Its translation is CASSILGTGAYNEQFF.

The chain recombines TRBV28 with TRBJ1-1; D is possibly TRBD1 (5 bases). The V gene's germline CDR1 is MDHEN and CDR2 SYDVKM. The CDR3 length is 12 residues. The V gene lost 5 bases and the J gene lost 11 bases, with 15 bases spanning the gap. The CDR3 loop reads CASSLPGGRAFF. CDR3 bases: TGTGCCAGCAGTCTACCTGGGGGAAGGGCTTTCTTT.

This chain joins TRBV7-2 and TRBJ2-1, with TRBD2 identical over 10 bases. V shed 2 bases, J shed 9 bases, and the junction held 7 bases outside the gene matches. Germline V lookup: CDR1 SGHTA, CDR2 FQGNSA. This CDR3 has 15 amino acids. Here the CDR3 reads CASSLPLAGVSEQFF. The CDR3, as DNA: TGTGCCAGCAGCTTACCTCTAGCGGGAGTAAGTGAGCAGTTCTTC.

This sequence joins TRBV4-1 and TRBJ1-5; D uncertain. This CDR3 comprises 16 residues. The V end was cut by 3 bases, the J end by 1 base, with 13 bases between. Germline values: CDR1 MGHRA, CDR2 YSYEKL. CDR3 region: CASSHTYTGSNQPQHF. The DNA of the CDR3 is TGCGCCAGCAGCCATACGTATACTGGAAGCAATCAGCCCCAGCATTTT.

This clone appeared a single time. V and J are TRBV28 and TRBJ2-3; D unclear. CDR3 length: 15 residues. Deletions cut 2 bases from V and 1 base from J, with 10 bases between. The germline CDR1 and CDR2 sequences are MDHEN and SYDVKM. The CDR3 sequence: CASSLTGSRTDTQYF. The DNA for the CDR3 is TGTGCCAGCAGTTTAACCGGGTCCCGCACAGATACGCAGTATTTT.

The chain joins TRBV19 to TRBJ1-4; maybe TRBD1 (6 bases). This CDR3 is built from 14 residues. CDR1 and CDR2 (germline): LNHDA, SQIVND (reference sequence). Trimming took 8 bases from V and 8 from J, leaving 18 bases between them. CDR3 sequence: CASEGGGVGEKLFF. As DNA, the CDR3 is TGTGCCAGTGAAGGAGGGGGGGTTGGAGAAAAACTGTTTTTT.

V is TRBV7-9 and J is TRBJ1-2, with D possibly TRBD1 on 6 matching bases. The V and J ends lost 5 bases and 6 bases respectively, with 13 bases between them. The CDR3 consists of 13 residues. Germline lookup yields CDR1 SEHNR and CDR2 FQNEAQ (reference sequence). The CDR3 is CASSPDSSDGYTF. The CDR3 DNA reads TGTGCCAGCAGCCCGGACAGTTCCGATGGCTACACCTTC.

This clone was seen a few times. This chain connects TRBV19 to TRBJ1-1; unclear D gene. Germline lookup yields CDR1 LNHDA and CDR2 SQIVND (reference sequence). V lost 7 bases to trimming and J lost 4 bases, with 13 bases between them. The CDR3 is 13 residues long. Written as DNA, the CDR3 is TGTGCCAGTACCCTTTGGAAGGGCACTGAAGCTTTCTTT. This gives the protein CASTLWKGTEAFF.

This clone is a singleton in its sample. This chain connects TRBV10-3 to TRBJ2-3; 13 nucleotides agree with TRBD2. This CDR3 contains 14 residues. The V gene's germline CDR1 is ENHRY and CDR2 SYGVKD. Germline trimming cut 9 bases from V and 4 bases from J; bases unmatched to any gene: 4. Here the CDR3 DNA reads TGTGCCATGAGGACTAGCGGGGGCCCAGATACGCAGTATTTT. This translates into CAMRTSGGPDTQYF.

The gene calls are TRBV11-1 and TRBJ2-2; the D gene is possibly TRBD1 (6 bases). This CDR3 is 16 amino acids long. Per germline, CDR1 SGHAT and CDR2 FQDESV (reference sequence). V was clipped by 7 bases and J by 2 bases, with 17 bases between them. Here the CDR3 reads CASTSGQTLNTGELFF. For the CDR3, the DNA is TGTGCCAGCACCTCCGGACAGACCCTTAACACCGGGGAGCTGTTTTTT.

This clone was picked up one time. V usage is TRBV19 and J usage is TRBJ1-1; possibly TRBD1 for D (6 bases). Between the trimmed V and J ends, which lost 7 bases and 4 bases, there was a span of 16 bases. Germline loops: CDR1 LNHDA, CDR2 SQIVND (reference sequence). The CDR3 is made up of 14 amino acids. The CDR3 DNA reads TGTGCCAGTAACCAACAGGGAGGCGGCACTGAAGCTTTCTTT. Its protein is CASNQQGGGTEAFF.

This rearrangement joins TRBV5-8 to TRBJ1-4, with D unclear. The CDR3 contains 12 residues. Germline V CDR1 and CDR2: SGHTS, YDEGEE. Trimming took 4 bases from V and 6 from J, leaving 7 bases between them. The CDR3 region is CASSRRDEKLFF. CDR3 DNA: TGTGCCAGCAGCCGACGAGATGAAAAACTGTTTTTT.

This clone was seen a single time. This chain joins TRBV27 and TRBJ2-7; TRBD2 matches 13 bases. The V gene end was trimmed by 11 bases and the J gene end by 4 bases; junction bases not matched to a gene: 5. The CDR3 is made up of 13 amino acids. The germline V gene has CDR1 MNHEY and CDR2 SMNVEV (reference sequence). CDR3 coding DNA: TGTGCCTGCTGGACTAGCGGGGGTTACGAGCAGTACTTC. Translation: CACWTSGGYEQYF.

This rearrangement joins TRBV29-1 to TRBJ2-1, with D tentatively TRBD1 (5 bases). Germline V gene data show CDR1 as SQVTM and CDR2 as ANQGSEA. CDR3 length equals 12 residues. Trimming pared 5 bases from V and 6 bases from J, leaving 11 bases between. CDR3 in amino acids: CSVYQGINEQFF. DNA for the CDR3: TGCAGCGTTTACCAGGGAATCAATGAGCAGTTCTTC.

The rearrangement joins TRBV25-1 to TRBJ1-6, with 7 bases identical to TRBD1. This CDR3 region has 15 residues. Germline V CDR1 and CDR2: MGHDK, SYGVNS. V lost 3 bases to trimming and J lost 7 bases; unmatched junction nucleotides: 6. The CDR3 coding sequence is TGTGCCAGCAGTGACCCGGGACAGCCAAATTCACCCCTCCACTTT. This gives the protein CASSDPGQPNSPLHF.

The chain couples TRBV7-9 to TRBJ2-5; 15 nucleotides agree with TRBD2. The CDR3 covers 17 residues. Germline CDR1 is SEHNR and CDR2 is FQNEAQ (reference sequence). After removal of 5 bases from V and 4 bases from J, the junction contained 8 bases not matched to a gene. CDR3 DNA: TGTGCCAGCAGCCCCCGACCGGGACTAGCGGGAGGAGAGACCCAGTACTTC. It codes for CASSPRPGLAGGETQYF.

The chain recombines TRBV6-5 with TRBJ2-5; 7 bases are a match to TRBD2. This CDR3 spans 14 amino acids. V lost 2 bases and J lost 7; bases outside the gene matches: 7. Germline CDR1 and CDR2: MNHEY and SVGAGI. The CDR3 spells CASSYIGEGMTQYF. The CDR3, as DNA: TGTGCCAGCAGTTACATTGGGGAGGGGATGACCCAGTACTTC.

The V call is TRBV5-4, the J call TRBJ1-2; the D is unclear. This CDR3 has 15 amino acids. With 4 bases removed from V and 8 bases from J, the gap between germline ends came to 21 bases. The germline gives CDR1 SGHNT, CDR2 YYREEE (reference sequence). The CDR3 loop is CASSGRVPSSSGYTF. The CDR3 DNA sequence: TGTGCCAGCAGCGGCCGGGTACCATCCTCCTCCGGCTACACCTTC.

The chain has TRBV5-1 and TRBJ2-3; D may correspond to TRBD1 or TRBD2 (5 bases each). Germline lookup yields CDR1 SGHRS and CDR2 YFSETQ. The V gene lost 6 bases and the J gene lost 1 base, with 21 bases spanning the gap. The CDR3 spans 17 residues. The CDR3 DNA reads TGCGCCAGCAACACGAGGGGTCCTAGCTTAGGCACAGATACGCAGTATTTT. Amino acids: CASNTRGPSLGTDTQYF.